This TCR beta chain was captured in a study of OX40 agonist ivuxolimab in advanced cancers. The V end lost 0 bases, the J end lost 10 bases, and 8 bases lay between the germline ends. CDR1 and CDR2 (germline): SGHRS, YFSETQ. This CDR3 has 12 residues. TCRdb's table, derived via immunoSEQ multiplex PCR, lists solely in-frame clones and lacks some. The sample consists of approximately 70,000 clones, approximately 90% of them appearing once. Findings and limits, study-wide: Determination of antigen specificity was not performed for the expanded peripheral T cells.

Regarding this clone: Its cognate antigen is unknown.

The sample was CD4+ or CD8+ T cells sorted from blood, taken in a trial of the OX40 agonist ivuxolimab. This sequence joins TRBV5-1 and TRBJ2-1; a possible D gene is TRBD1 (6 bases). The receptor comes from an adult with an advanced solid tumor such as melanoma, head and neck, liver or kidney cancer. CDR3 nucleotides: TGCGCCAGCAGCTTGGTCAGGGGAGAGCAGTTCTTC. Translated, it gives CASSLVRGEQFF. The full variable domain, in which reference TRBV5-1 and TRBJ2-1 provide the parts outside the CDR3, is KAGVTQTPRYLIKTRGQQVTLSCSPISGHRSVSWYQQTPGQGLQFLFEYFSETQRNKGNFPGRFSGRQFSNSRSEMNVSTLELGDSALYLCASSLVRGEQFFGPGTRLTVL.